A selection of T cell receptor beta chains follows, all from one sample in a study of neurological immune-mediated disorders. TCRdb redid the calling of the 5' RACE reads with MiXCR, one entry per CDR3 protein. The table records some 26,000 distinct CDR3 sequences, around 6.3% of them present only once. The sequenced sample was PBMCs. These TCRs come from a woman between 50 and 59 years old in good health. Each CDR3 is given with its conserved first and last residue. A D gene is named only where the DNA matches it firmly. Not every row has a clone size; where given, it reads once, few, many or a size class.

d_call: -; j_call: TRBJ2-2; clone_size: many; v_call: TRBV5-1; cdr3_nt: TGCGCCAGCAGCTTGAGTTGGCCGCTCGGGGAGCTGTTTTTT; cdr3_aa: CASSLSWPLGELFF
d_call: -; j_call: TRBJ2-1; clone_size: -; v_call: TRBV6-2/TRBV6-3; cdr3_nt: TGTGCCAGCAGTCCCCGGACATCGAGCTCCTACAATGAGCAGTTCTTC; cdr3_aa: CASSPRTSSSYNEQFF
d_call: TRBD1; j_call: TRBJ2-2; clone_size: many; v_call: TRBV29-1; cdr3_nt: TGCAGCGCTTATACACCGGGACAGCAGACCGGGGAGCTGTTTTTT; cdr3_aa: CSAYTPGQQTGELFF
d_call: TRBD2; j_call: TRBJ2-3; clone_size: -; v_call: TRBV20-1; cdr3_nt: TGCAGTGCTTCTTTAGCGGGTAACACAGATACGCAGTATTTT; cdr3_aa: CSASLAGNTDTQYF
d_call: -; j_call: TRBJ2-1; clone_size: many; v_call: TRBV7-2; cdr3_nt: TGTGCCAGCAGCTCCTCTGGCGGGACCTCCTACAATGAGCAGTTCTTC; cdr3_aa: CASSSSGGTSYNEQFF
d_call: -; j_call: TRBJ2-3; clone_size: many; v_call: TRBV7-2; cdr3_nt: TGTGCCAGCAGCTTAGCGTCGGCGGGCGCGGGATGGACGCAGTATTTT; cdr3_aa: CASSLASAGAGWTQYF
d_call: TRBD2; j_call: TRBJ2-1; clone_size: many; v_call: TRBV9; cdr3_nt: TGTGCCAGCAACAAAGGAACTAGCGGAGGGAATGAGCAGTTCTTC; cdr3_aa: CASNKGTSGGNEQFF
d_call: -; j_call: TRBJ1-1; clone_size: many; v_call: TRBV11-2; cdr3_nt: TGTGCCAGCAGCGCCAAGCAGCGTCGGGAAGCTTTCTTT; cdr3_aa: CASSAKQRREAFF
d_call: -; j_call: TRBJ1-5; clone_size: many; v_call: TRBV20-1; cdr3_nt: TGCAGTGCTGCCCGTAGAGGACAGCCCCAGCATTTT; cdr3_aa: CSAARRGQPQHF
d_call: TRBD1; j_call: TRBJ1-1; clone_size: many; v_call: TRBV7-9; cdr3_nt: TGTGCCAGCAGCCAACCGGGACAGGGGGCCCCCACTGAAGCTTTCTTT; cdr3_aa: CASSQPGQGAPTEAFF
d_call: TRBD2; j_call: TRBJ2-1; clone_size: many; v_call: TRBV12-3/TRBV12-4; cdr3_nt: TGTGCCACCAGACTAGCGGGAGTAGTTGAGCAGTTCTTC; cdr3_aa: CATRLAGVVEQFF
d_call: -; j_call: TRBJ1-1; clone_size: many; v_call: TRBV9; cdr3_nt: TGTGCCAGCAGCGTAGTAGGCGCATCGGGCACTGAAGCTTTCTTT; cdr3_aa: CASSVVGASGTEAFF
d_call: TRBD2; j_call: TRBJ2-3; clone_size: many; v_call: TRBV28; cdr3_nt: TGTGCCAGCAGTTTCATTGGGAGGGACGAGGCGCAGTATTTT; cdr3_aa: CASSFIGRDEAQYF
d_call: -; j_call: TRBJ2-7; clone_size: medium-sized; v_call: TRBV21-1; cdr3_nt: TGTGCCAGCAGCAAGATTTTCGGACAGGGAGAAAAGTACGAGCAGTACTTC; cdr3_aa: CASSKIFGQGEKYEQYF
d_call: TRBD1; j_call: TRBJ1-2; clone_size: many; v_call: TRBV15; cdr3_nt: TGTGCCACCAGCAGAGAGACTGGACAGGTTCCCTATGGCTACACCTTC; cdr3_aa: CATSRETGQVPYGYTF
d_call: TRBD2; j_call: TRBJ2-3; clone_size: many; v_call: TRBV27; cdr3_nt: TGTGCCAGCAGTTCGGGGGGAACTAGCACAGATACGCAGTATTTT; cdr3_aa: CASSSGGTSTDTQYF
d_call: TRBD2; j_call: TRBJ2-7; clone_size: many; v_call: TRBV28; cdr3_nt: TGTGCCAGCAGTGTCCGGACTAGCGGGAGGTTCTACGAGCAGTACTTC; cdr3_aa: CASSVRTSGRFYEQYF
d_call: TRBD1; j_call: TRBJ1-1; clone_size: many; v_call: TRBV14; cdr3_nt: TGTGCCAGCAGCGCCCCCGGGACAGGGGGAGAAGCTTTCTTT; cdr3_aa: CASSAPGTGGEAFF
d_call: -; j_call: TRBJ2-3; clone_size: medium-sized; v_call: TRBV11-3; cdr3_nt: TGTGCCAGCAGCCGCCGCGCCGGGTCAGATACGCAGTATTTT; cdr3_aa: CASSRRAGSDTQYF
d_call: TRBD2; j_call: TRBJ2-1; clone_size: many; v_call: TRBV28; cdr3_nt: TGTGCCAGCAGTGCTAGACTAGCGGGAGGGAGGCAGGAGCAGTTCTTC; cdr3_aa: CASSARLAGGRQEQFF
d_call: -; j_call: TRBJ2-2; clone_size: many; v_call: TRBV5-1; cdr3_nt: TGCGCCAGCAGCTTGGTAGGGCTGGGACCCGCCCCGAGCACCGGGGAGCTGTTTTTT; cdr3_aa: CASSLVGLGPAPSTGELFF
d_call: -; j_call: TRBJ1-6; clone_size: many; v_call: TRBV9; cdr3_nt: TGTGCCAGCAGCGTCAACAGGGCGGGATCACCCCTCCACTTT; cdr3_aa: CASSVNRAGSPLHF
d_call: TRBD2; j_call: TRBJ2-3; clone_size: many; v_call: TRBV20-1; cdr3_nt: TGCAGTGCTCTCGGACTAGCGGAAGGCACAGATACGCAGTATTTT; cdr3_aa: CSALGLAEGTDTQYF
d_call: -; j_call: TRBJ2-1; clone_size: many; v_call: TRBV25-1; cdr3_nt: TGTGCCAGCAGTGAGAGGGGGTCGGGCGGGGGACCGTACAATGAGCAGTTCTTC; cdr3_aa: CASSERGSGGGPYNEQFF
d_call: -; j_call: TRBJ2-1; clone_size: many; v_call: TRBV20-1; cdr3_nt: TGCAGTGCTAGCCTCTCGGTACGTGGTGAGCAGTTCTTC; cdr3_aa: CSASLSVRGEQFF
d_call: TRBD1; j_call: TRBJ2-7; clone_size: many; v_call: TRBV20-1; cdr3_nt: TGCAGTCCTCTAGGGACAGGGGGTCGGGAGCAGTACTTC; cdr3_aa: CSPLGTGGREQYF
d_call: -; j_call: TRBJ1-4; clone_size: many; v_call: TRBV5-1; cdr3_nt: TGCGCCAGCAGCTTGACCAGGGGCCCGTCAACTAATGAAAAACTGTTTTTT; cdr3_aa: CASSLTRGPSTNEKLFF
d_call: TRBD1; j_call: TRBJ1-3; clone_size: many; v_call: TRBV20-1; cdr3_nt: TGCAGTGCTTCTCCTGGACAGGGCGGGAACACCATATATTTT; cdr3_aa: CSASPGQGGNTIYF
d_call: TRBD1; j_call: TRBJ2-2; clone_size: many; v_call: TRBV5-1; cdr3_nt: TGCGCCAGCCTAACCGGGACAGCCTCGACCGGGGAGCTGTTTTTT; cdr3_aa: CASLTGTASTGELFF
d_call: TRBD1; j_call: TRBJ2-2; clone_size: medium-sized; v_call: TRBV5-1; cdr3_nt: TGCGCCAGCAGCTTCACAGGGGGATGGACCGGGGAGCTGTTTTTT; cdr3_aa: CASSFTGGWTGELFF
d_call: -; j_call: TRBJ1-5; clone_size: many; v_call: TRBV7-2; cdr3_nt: TGTGCCAGCAGCGCCTACAGGGCCCACAATCAGCCCCAGCATTTT; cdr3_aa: CASSAYRAHNQPQHF
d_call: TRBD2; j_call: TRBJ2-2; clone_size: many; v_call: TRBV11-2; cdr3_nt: TGTGCCAGCAGCTTAGATCCGGGACTAGCGGCCCAGATCGGGGAGCTGTTTTTT; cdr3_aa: CASSLDPGLAAQIGELFF
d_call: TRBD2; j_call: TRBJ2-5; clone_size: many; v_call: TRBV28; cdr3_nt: TGTGCCAGCTCTGAAGCGGGAGGGGGAGAGACCCAGTACTTC; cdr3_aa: CASSEAGGGETQYF
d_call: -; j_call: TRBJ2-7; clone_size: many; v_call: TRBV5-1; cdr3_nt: TGCGCCAGCAGCTTGGGACAGGAAAACTACGAGCAGTACTTC; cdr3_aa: CASSLGQENYEQYF
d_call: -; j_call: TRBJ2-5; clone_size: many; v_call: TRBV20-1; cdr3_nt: TGCAGTGCTAGAGATCTTGGAAGCCCCCAAGAGACCCAGTACTTC; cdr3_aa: CSARDLGSPQETQYF
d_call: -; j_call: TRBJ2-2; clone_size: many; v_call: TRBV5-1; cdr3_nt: TGCGCCAGCAGCTTCTCAGACTGGAACACCGGGGAGCTGTTTTTT; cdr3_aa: CASSFSDWNTGELFF
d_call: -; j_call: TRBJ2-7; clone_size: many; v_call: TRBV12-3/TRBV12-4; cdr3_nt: TGTGCCAGCACCGACCCGGGGGGGACAGGGAGCTACGAGCAGTACTTC; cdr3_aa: CASTDPGGTGSYEQYF
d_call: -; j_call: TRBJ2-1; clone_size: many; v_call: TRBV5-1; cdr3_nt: TGCGCCAGCAGCTTGGCCGGGGGCAATGAGCAGTTCTTC; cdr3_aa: CASSLAGGNEQFF
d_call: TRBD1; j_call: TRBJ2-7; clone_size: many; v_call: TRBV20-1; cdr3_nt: TGCAGTGCTCAGGGACAGGGGTCATCCTACGAGCAGTACTTC; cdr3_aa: CSAQGQGSSYEQYF
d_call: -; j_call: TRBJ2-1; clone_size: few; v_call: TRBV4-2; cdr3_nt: TGTGCCAGCAGCCAGGGGCCAGCTACAAATGAGCAGTTCTTC; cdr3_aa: CASSQGPATNEQFF
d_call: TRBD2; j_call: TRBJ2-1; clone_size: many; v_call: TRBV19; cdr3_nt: TGTGCCAGTAGTGCAGGACTAGTCACCTCCTACAATGAGCAGTTCTTC; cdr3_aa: CASSAGLVTSYNEQFF
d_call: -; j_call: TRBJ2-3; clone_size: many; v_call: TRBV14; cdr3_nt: TGTGCCAGCACGGGACTCAGCACAGATACGCAGTATTTT; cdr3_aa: CASTGLSTDTQYF
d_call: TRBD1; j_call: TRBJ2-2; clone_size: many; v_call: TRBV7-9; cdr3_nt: TGTGCCAGCAGCTTGGACAGGGCCACCGGGGAGCTGTTTTTT; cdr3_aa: CASSLDRATGELFF